These 14 T cell receptor beta chains share one sample of origin, sequenced in a study of OX40 agonist ivuxolimab in advanced cancers. Libraries were constructed by the immunoSEQ multiplex PCR assay. TCRdb provides this immuneACCESS table in a form limited to in-frame rearrangements. Some clones are lacking; in checked studies, under half of them reflect an unresolved V gene, and why the rest are absent is not known. The sample yields around 41,000 clones; about 87% were counted once. 6% of the sample belongs to the ten largest clones. Sample: CD4+ or CD8+ T cells sorted from blood, taken in a trial of the OX40 agonist ivuxolimab. The receptors derive from an adult with an advanced solid tumor such as melanoma, head and neck, liver or kidney cancer.

The chain combines TRBV5-8 with TRBJ2-3; a weak D match, TRBD2 (6 bases). Trimming took off 0 bases at V and 2 bases at J, with 22 bases between the two ends. Germline loops: CDR1 SGHTS, CDR2 YDEGEE. The CDR3 runs to 19 residues. CDR3: CASSLVGGSGPSLTDTQYF. CDR3 nucleotide sequence: TGTGCCAGCAGCTTGGTCGGGGGTTCCGGACCGAGCCTCACAGATACGCAGTATTTT.

The rearrangement joins TRBV7-3 to TRBJ2-7, with 7 bases that match TRBD1. The CDR3 is 15 amino acids. Germline V gene data show CDR1 as SGHTA and CDR2 as FQGTGA. V lost 2 bases, J lost 4 bases, and 8 bases stayed unmatched. CDR3 DNA sequence: TGTGCCAGCAGCTTAGCCCACAGGGGTCCGTACGAGCAGTACTTC. It is translated as CASSLAHRGPYEQYF.

This clone was seen once. The CDR3 here is CASSPGLAGAIDTQYF. CDR3 sequence (DNA): TGCGCCAGCAGCCCAGGACTAGCGGGAGCCATAGATACGCAGTATTTT. The rearrangement uses TRBV5-1 and TRBJ2-3; TRBD2 matches at 13 bases. Germline values: CDR1 SGHRS, CDR2 YFSETQ. The CDR3 contains 16 residues. The V and J ends lost 4 bases and 5 bases, in that order; junction bases with no gene match: 7.

The sample holds a few counts of this clone. J is TRBJ2-3 and V is TRBV28; no reliable D call. CDR1 is MDHEN and CDR2 is SYDVKM in the germline V gene. Trimming removed 8 bases at V and 7 bases at J, with 10 bases between. CDR3 length equals 11 residues. As DNA, the CDR3 is TGTGCCAGCGGCCCTCTATATACGCAGTATTTT. Its protein is CASGPLYTQYF.

In this sample, this clone turned up once. The chain employs TRBV19 and TRBJ2-7; tentatively, D is TRBD1 (5 bases). The length of the CDR3 is 13 residues. The V end lost 5 bases, the J end lost 5 bases, and 13 bases lay between the germline ends. Germline V lookup: CDR1 LNHDA, CDR2 SQIVND (reference sequence). CDR3 nucleotides: TGTGCCAGTAGTCCCGTTAGGGGAAACGAGCAGTACTTC. Its protein is CASSPVRGNEQYF.

The chain couples TRBV6-6 to TRBJ1-1, with TRBD1 as a possible D gene (6 bases). CDR1 is MNHNY and CDR2 is SVGAGI in the germline V gene (reference sequence). The CDR3 has 16 amino acids. The ends were cut back, 2 bases at V and 5 bases at J, with 18 bases in the middle. CDR3 bases: TGTGCCAGCAGTTACCGAACGGTGGGGGGGCGGACTGAAGCTTTCTTT. This sequence encodes CASSYRTVGGRTEAFF.

This chain uses TRBV5-1 with TRBJ2-2; D is perhaps TRBD2 (5 bases). Germline V gives CDR1 SGHRS, CDR2 YFSETQ. V lost 5 bases and J 3 bases, leaving 20 bases between the germline ends. The CDR3 has 17 residues. As DNA, the CDR3 is TGCGCCAGCAGGCCCCCGGGGATTGGGGTGGACACCGGGGAGCTGTTTTTT. Its translation is CASRPPGIGVDTGELFF.

The chain has TRBV5-1 and TRBJ1-4; D unresolved. Germline V gives CDR1 SGHRS, CDR2 YFSETQ. The CDR3 covers 14 residues. Deletions cut 2 bases from V and 8 bases from J, with 13 bases between. CDR3 region: CASSLRGSGEKLFF. DNA of the CDR3: TGCGCCAGCAGCTTAAGAGGGTCTGGGGAAAAACTGTTTTTT.

The rearrangement links TRBV30 to TRBJ2-3; D gene ambiguous. The CDR3 has 15 amino acids. Germline-derived CDR1 and CDR2 are GTSNPN and SVGIG (reference sequence). The V gene lost 1 base and the J gene lost 3 bases, with 14 bases spanning the gap. In nucleotides, the CDR3 is TGTGCCTGGAGTGCCCTCACCGGACCAACAGATACGCAGTATTTT. Residues: CAWSALTGPTDTQYF.

V and J are TRBV29-1 and TRBJ2-1, with no clear D. From germline, CDR1 is SQVTM and CDR2 ANQGSEA. The CDR3 spans 13 residues. V was shortened by 6 bases and J by 9 bases, with 18 bases between the two germline ends. CDR3 DNA sequence: TGCAGCGTCGATCGCGTAGGGCCGGGTGAGCAGTTCTTC. It encodes CSVDRVGPGEQFF.

The table lists this clone with a count of one. The CDR3 DNA reads TGTGCCAGCAGTGAACGAGGGGGGGAGGCCGCGAACACCGGGGAGCTGTTTTTT. Its translation is CASSERGGEAANTGELFF. The genes are TRBV6-1 and TRBJ2-2; D may be TRBD2 (7 bases). This CDR3 comprises 18 residues. The germline gives CDR1 MNHNS, CDR2 SASEGT. With 2 bases removed from V and 0 bases from J, the gap between germline ends came to 16 bases.

V and J are TRBV9 and TRBJ2-1; D is possibly TRBD2 (5 bases). Between the trimmed V and J ends, which lost 0 bases and 7 bases, there was a span of 14 bases. The CDR3 runs to 15 residues. Germline values: CDR1 SGDLS, CDR2 YYNGEE. CDR3 protein: CASSVDQRSRNEQFF. The CDR3 DNA reads as TGTGCCAGCAGCGTAGACCAGCGGAGTAGGAATGAGCAGTTCTTC.

The chain is built from TRBV28 and TRBJ2-7; perhaps D is TRBD1 or TRBD2 (5 bases each). CDR3 size: 16 residues. CDR1 is MDHEN, CDR2 SYDVKM, per germline. V was trimmed by 7 bases and J by 3 bases, leaving 22 bases between them. The CDR3 DNA reads as TGTGCCAGCATTCTACGACCGGGGCCGGGCCTCTACGAGCAGTACTTC. Translation gives CASILRPGPGLYEQYF.

The CDR3 nucleotides read TGTGCCAGCACTTGGACTACGAACACCGGGGAGCTGTTTTTT. Its translation is CASTWTTNTGELFF. The chain uses TRBV6-1 and TRBJ2-2; D is possibly TRBD2 (6 bases). The length of the CDR3 is 14 residues. V was clipped by 7 bases and J by 0 bases, with 9 bases between them. Germline-derived CDR1 and CDR2 are MNHNS and SASEGT.